These T cell receptor beta chains were read from a single sample in a study of glioma-infiltrating T cells. TCRdb re-called the multiplex PCR reads with MiXCR, one entry per CDR3 protein. Of some 130,000 distinct CDR3 sequences listed, approximately 26% are singletons. Sequencing was done on a sample of glioma tissue, nonneoplastic brain tissue, or PBMCs (not recorded which). Every receptor here comes from a human donor with low-grade glioma or glioblastoma, undergoing nonglioma brain surgery, or in good health (not recorded which). The CDR3 runs from the conserved cysteine through the conserved F or W. The D gene is left open where the match is weak. Clone size is shown for a subset of rows, as once, few, many or a class of expanded clone.

clone size,J gene,D gene,V gene,CDR3 DNA,CDR3 protein
few,TRBJ1-1,TRBD1,TRBV2,TGTGCCAGCAGCAGTTTCAGGGGGTCGAACACTGAAGCTTTCTTT,CASSSFRGSNTEAFF
few,TRBJ1-4,TRBD1,TRBV7-6,TGTGCCAGCCGGGACAGGAACGCGGAAAAACTGTTTTTT,CASRDRNAEKLFF
NA,TRBJ1-3,NA,TRBV20-1,TGCAGTGCTAGCGGTCTGACAGGATATTCTGGAAACACCATATATTTT,CSASGLTGYSGNTIYF
few,TRBJ1-5,NA,TRBV12-3/TRBV12-4,TGTGCCAGCAGTTTAAAGGGGCTTAGCAATCAGCCCCAGCATTTT,CASSLKGLSNQPQHF
few,TRBJ2-5,NA,TRBV3-1,TGTGCCAGCAGTGTGACATCTGTCTTCCAAGAGACCCAGTACTTC,CASSVTSVFQETQYF
few,TRBJ1-3,NA,TRBV7-9,TGTGCCAGCAGCTTAAGAGGGCTGTTATCTGGAAACACCATATATTTT,CASSLRGLLSGNTIYF
few,TRBJ1-3,NA,TRBV7-9,TGTGCCAGCAGCCCATCCGGTTCGGCTGGAAACACCATATATTTT,CASSPSGSAGNTIYF
few,TRBJ2-1,NA,TRBV28,TGTGCCAGCAGGCCAGTCCTTAGGAATGAGCAGTTCTTC,CASRPVLRNEQFF
NA,TRBJ1-4,NA,TRBV28,TGTGCCAGCAGTACACGACAGGCTCCTAATGAAAAACTGTTTTTT,CASSTRQAPNEKLFF
NA,TRBJ2-2,NA,TRBV24-1,TGTGCCACCAGTGATTCCGTATTAGACGGCGGGGAGCTGTTTTTT,CATSDSVLDGGELFF
NA,TRBJ2-3,NA,TRBV24-1,TGTGCCACCAGTGTTGACAGTTTCACAGATACGCAGTATTTT,CATSVDSFTDTQYF
NA,TRBJ1-1,TRBD1,TRBV7-9,TGTGCCAGCAGCCCCCGACAGGGCCGGGGTGTAAACACTGAAGCTTTCTTT,CASSPRQGRGVNTEAFF
NA,TRBJ2-4,NA,TRBV4-2,TGTGCCAGCAGCCAAGAAGCAGCGTTAGCCAAAAACATTCAGTACTTC,CASSQEAALAKNIQYF
NA,TRBJ1-4,NA,TRBV20-1,TGCAGTGCTAGGGATACCGCAAGAGCAGCTAATGAAAAACTGTTTTTT,CSARDTARAANEKLFF
many,TRBJ1-5,NA,TRBV15,TGTGCCACCAGGGAGGGGGGCCGCCAGCCCCAGCATTTT,CATREGGRQPQHF
NA,TRBJ1-5,NA,TRBV20-1,TGCAGTGCAAGGGACGGAATTTATAGCAATCAGCCCCAGCATTTT,CSARDGIYSNQPQHF
NA,TRBJ2-5,TRBD2,TRBV3-1,TGTGCCGGGGGGACTAGCCGGGAGACCCAGTACTTC,CAGGTSRETQYF
few,TRBJ2-5,NA,TRBV7-2,TGTGCCAGCAGCCAATTACAAGAGACCCAGTACTTC,CASSQLQETQYF
NA,TRBJ2-1,TRBD2,TRBV20-1,TGCAGTGCTCGGCCGGGACTAGCGTCCGACAATGAGCAGTTCTTC,CSARPGLASDNEQFF
many,TRBJ2-3,TRBD2,TRBV20-1,TGCAGTGCTAGAGAGGGACTAGCGGGGGTAGATACGCAGTATTTT,CSAREGLAGVDTQYF
many,TRBJ1-5,NA,TRBV20-1,TGCAGTGCTAGAGATAACAGGGCCCCCAATCAGCCCCAGCATTTT,CSARDNRAPNQPQHF
many,TRBJ2-1,NA,TRBV28,TGTGCCAGCAGTGAACAGGGAGGAATAACCTACAATGAGCAGTTCTTC,CASSEQGGITYNEQFF
few,TRBJ2-1,NA,TRBV28,TGTGCCAGCAGTTTACAGGGTCCCTACAATGAGCAGTTCTTC,CASSLQGPYNEQFF
many,TRBJ1-5,TRBD1,TRBV7-9,TGTGCCAGCAGCCCGGACAGGGACGCTCAGCCCCAGCATTTT,CASSPDRDAQPQHF
many,TRBJ2-1,NA,TRBV27,TGTGCCAGCAGTTTATGGGGGACTGGGTCCTACAATGAGCAGTTCTTC,CASSLWGTGSYNEQFF
few,TRBJ2-1,NA,TRBV10-1,TGCGCCAGCAGTGAGTCACGGGGGACGTACAATGAGCAGTTCTTC,CASSESRGTYNEQFF
NA,TRBJ2-3,NA,TRBV7-9,TGTGCCAGCAGCTTCGGGGGGCCGCGCACAGATACGCAGTATTTT,CASSFGGPRTDTQYF
many,TRBJ1-1,NA,TRBV27,TGTGCCAGCAGTCCCTGGACAGTGGGAACTGAAGCTTTCTTT,CASSPWTVGTEAFF
many,TRBJ1-1,NA,TRBV6-6,TGTGCCAGCAGTTACTACCTGGGCCCGAACACTGAAGCTTTCTTT,CASSYYLGPNTEAFF
NA,TRBJ1-3,NA,TRBV7-2,TGTGCCAGCAGCTTAGAGCAGGGGATAGGAAACACCATATATTTT,CASSLEQGIGNTIYF
many,TRBJ1-5,TRBD1,TRBV6-1,TGTGCCAGCAGTGAGGACAGGGGGAATCAGCCCCAGCATTTT,CASSEDRGNQPQHF
many,TRBJ1-6,NA,TRBV7-8,TGTGCCAGCAGCCCCTCAGGGAACTATAATTCACCCCTCCACTTT,CASSPSGNYNSPLHF
NA,TRBJ1-6,NA,TRBV29-1,TGCAGCGTTCGGCAGGGGTGGTATTCACCCCTCCACTTT,CSVRQGWYSPLHF
few,TRBJ1-5,TRBD1,TRBV3-1,TGTGCCAGCAGCCAATTTCCCCGGACGGCAGGGGGTTTCAATCAGCCCCAGCATTTT,CASSQFPRTAGGFNQPQHF
few,TRBJ1-1,NA,TRBV4-1,TGCGCCAGCAGCCAAGGGGGACCCCGGAGATCCGGAGCTTTCTTT,CASSQGGPRRSGAFF
many,TRBJ2-3,NA,TRBV15,TGTGCCACCAGCAGAGTTTTGTCTCAACGGACGTATTTT,CATSRVLSQRTYF
NA,TRBJ2-1,TRBD2,TRBV4-1,TGCGCCAGCAGCCAAGATGGTAGCGGGGGGCCAAGGGCCTACAATGAGCAGTTCTTC,CASSQDGSGGPRAYNEQFF
many,TRBJ2-2,NA,TRBV20-1,TGCAGTGCTAGAGCAGTCGAGTACACCGGGGAGCTGTTTTTT,CSARAVEYTGELFF
few,TRBJ2-5,NA,TRBV19,TGTGCCAGTAGATCTCTAGAGGGGGGTCGGCAAGAGACCCAGTACTTC,CASRSLEGGRQETQYF
NA,TRBJ2-3,NA,TRBV10-2,TGCGCCAGCAGTCGATCTGTAAGGGCAGATACGCAGTATTTT,CASSRSVRADTQYF
many,TRBJ1-5,NA,TRBV20-1,TGCAGTGCTAGACAGGGGCCCATCAGTAATCAGCCCCAGCATTTT,CSARQGPISNQPQHF
many,TRBJ2-5,NA,TRBV6-1,TGTGCCAGCAGTGAAGAAACGGGGGCAGAGACCCAGTACTTC,CASSEETGAETQYF
NA,TRBJ1-1,NA,TRBV19,TGTGCCAGTAACCGGGACGGTGAAGCTTTCTTT,CASNRDGEAFF
NA,TRBJ2-2,NA,TRBV15,TGTGCCACCAACCCCGGGACTGACACTTCCAACACCAGGGAGCTGTTTTTT,CATNPGTDTSNTRELFF
NA,TRBJ1-2,NA,TRBV3-1,TGTGCCAGCAACTTGGCAGCATACTCGGGGGGCTACACCTTC,CASNLAAYSGGYTF
NA,TRBJ1-1,TRBD1,TRBV7-3,TGTGCCAGCAGCGTACAGGGGGAGGGCACTGAATCTTTCTTT,CASSVQGEGTESFF
few,TRBJ2-5,TRBD2,TRBV7-6,TGTGCCAGCAGCCTCCTAGCGGGGGAAGAGACCCAGTACTTC,CASSLLAGEETQYF
many,TRBJ2-5,NA,TRBV27,TGTGCCAGCAGTTTCGCACAGGGAAAGACCCAGTACTTC,CASSFAQGKTQYF
many,TRBJ2-1,TRBD2,TRBV18,TGTGCCAGCTCACCACCGTCTAGCGGGGGGGCCAAGGAGCAGTTCTTC,CASSPPSSGGAKEQFF
NA,TRBJ2-2,NA,TRBV19,TGTGCCAGTAGTATTCATCAGGGAGCCGGGGAGCTGTTTTTT,CASSIHQGAGELFF
NA,TRBJ1-3,NA,TRBV6-2/TRBV6-3,TGTGCCAGCAGTTTACGGGGGCAGGGAAACACCATATATTTT,CASSLRGQGNTIYF
few,TRBJ1-6,NA,TRBV2,TGTGCCAGCAGTGAGGTACACCCATCTTCACCCCTCCACTTT,CASSEVHPSSPLHF